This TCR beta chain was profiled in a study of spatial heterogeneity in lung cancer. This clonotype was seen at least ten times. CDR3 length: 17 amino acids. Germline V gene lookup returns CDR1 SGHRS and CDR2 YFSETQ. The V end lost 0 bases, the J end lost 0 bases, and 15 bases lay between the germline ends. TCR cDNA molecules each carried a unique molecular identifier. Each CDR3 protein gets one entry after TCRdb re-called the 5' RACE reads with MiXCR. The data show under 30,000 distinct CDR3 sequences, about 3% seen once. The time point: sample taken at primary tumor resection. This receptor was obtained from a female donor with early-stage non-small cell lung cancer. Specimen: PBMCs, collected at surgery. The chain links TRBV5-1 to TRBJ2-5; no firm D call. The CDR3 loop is CASSLGQTAFYQETQYF. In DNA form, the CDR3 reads TGCGCCAGCAGCTTGGGCCAGACCGCATTCTACCAAGAGACCCAGTACTTC. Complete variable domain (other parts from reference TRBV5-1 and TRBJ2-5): KAGVTQTPRYLIKTRGQQVTLSCSPISGHRSVSWYQQTPGQGLQFLFEYFSETQRNKGNFPGRFSGRQFSNSRSEMNVSTLELGDSALYLCASSLGQTAFYQETQYFGPGTRLLVL.